A single sample gave rise to the 6 T cell receptor beta chains below, sequenced in a study of blood T cell repertoires in COVID-19. TCRdb keeps only in-frame clones here, not all; method: immunoSEQ multiplex PCR. The sample records about 34,000 clones, roughly 87% being singletons. The sequencing input was peripheral blood. The receptor source for this set is an older man with acute or convalescent COVID-19.

A few counts support this clone. V gene TRBV19 combines with J gene TRBJ1-2; 11 nucleotides agree with TRBD1. The junction had 4 bases not matched to a gene; V was cut back by 6 bases and J by 7 bases. From germline, CDR1 is LNHDA and CDR2 SQIVND (reference sequence). The CDR3 has 13 amino acids. CDR3 bases: TGTGCCAGTAGAGGACAGGGGGCAGGTGGCTACACCTTC. This encodes CASRGQGAGGYTF.

This chain connects TRBV5-1 to TRBJ2-3; perhaps TRBD1 as D (6 bases). There are 16 residues in the CDR3. Deletions cut 0 bases from V and 2 bases from J, with 13 bases between. Looked up from germline, CDR1 is SGHRS and CDR2 is YFSETQ. CDR3 sequence (DNA): TGCGCCAGCAGCTTGGGGGCAGGGGCCCACACAGATACGCAGTATTTT. Protein product: CASSLGAGAHTDTQYF.

The chain carries TRBV2 and TRBJ1-2; D unclear. From germline, CDR1 is SNHLY and CDR2 FYNNEI. Between the trimmed V and J ends, which lost 3 bases and 3 bases, there was a span of 8 bases. The CDR3 is made up of 13 amino acids. The CDR3 is CASSDQVYYGYTF. The DNA for the CDR3 is TGTGCCAGCAGTGATCAGGTGTACTATGGCTACACCTTC.

This clone was seen once. The chain couples TRBV11-2 to TRBJ2-5, with TRBD2 identical over 10 bases. V lost 5 bases, J lost 5 bases, and 11 bases stayed unmatched. There are 16 residues in the CDR3. CDR1 and CDR2 (germline): SGHAT, FQNNGV. For the CDR3, the DNA is TGTGCCAGCAGCCCCAAAGCGGGGGGGCCGTTGGAGACCCAGTACTTC. Its translation is CASSPKAGGPLETQYF. Drawing the rest from reference TRBV11-2 and TRBJ2-5, the complete variable domain is EAGVAQSPRYKIIEKRQSVAFWCNPISGHATLYWYQQILGQGPKLLIQFQNNGVVDDSQLPKDRFSAERLKGVDSTLKIQPAKLEDSAVYLCASSPKAGGPLETQYFGPGTRLLVL.

The chain combines TRBV11-2 with TRBJ2-1, with a tentative D call TRBD2 (6 bases). Germline V CDR1 and CDR2: SGHAT, FQNNGV. There are 13 residues in the CDR3. The V gene lost 3 bases and the J gene lost 9 bases, with 12 bases spanning the gap. CDR3 in DNA: TGTGCCAGCAGCTTTCCCCCCGGGGGTGAGCAGTTCTTC. The encoded protein is CASSFPPGGEQFF.

V is TRBV3-1 (or the pseudogene TRBV3-2) and J is TRBJ2-6; D is unclear. In germline, CDR1 is LGHDT, CDR2 YNNKEL (reference sequence). V was cut by 3 bases and J by 1 base, with 7 bases left in between. The CDR3 runs to 15 residues. The CDR3 sequence: CASSHPVSGANVLTF. CDR3 DNA: TGTGCCAGCAGCCATCCCGTTTCTGGGGCCAACGTCCTGACTTTC.